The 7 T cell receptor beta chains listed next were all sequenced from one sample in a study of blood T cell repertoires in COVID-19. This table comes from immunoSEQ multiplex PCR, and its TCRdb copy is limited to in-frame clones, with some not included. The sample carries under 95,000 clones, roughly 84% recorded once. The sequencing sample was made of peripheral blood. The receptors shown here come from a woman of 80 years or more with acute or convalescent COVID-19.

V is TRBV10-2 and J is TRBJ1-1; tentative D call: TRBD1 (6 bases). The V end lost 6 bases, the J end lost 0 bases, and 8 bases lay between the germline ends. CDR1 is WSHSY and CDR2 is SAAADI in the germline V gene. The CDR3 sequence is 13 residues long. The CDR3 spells CASRDSLNTEAFF. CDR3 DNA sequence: TGCGCCAGCAGGGACAGCCTGAACACTGAAGCTTTCTTT.

CDR3 loop: CASSPGSGGANTEAFF. CDR3 DNA: TGTGCCAGCTCACCGGGCTCGGGGGGCGCGAACACTGAAGCTTTCTTT. The chain carries TRBV18 and TRBJ1-1; D is possibly TRBD1 (6 bases). This CDR3 region has 16 residues. The germline V and J ends were trimmed by 3 bases and 1 base, with 15 bases remaining between them. The germline CDR1 and CDR2 sequences are KGHSH and LQKENI.

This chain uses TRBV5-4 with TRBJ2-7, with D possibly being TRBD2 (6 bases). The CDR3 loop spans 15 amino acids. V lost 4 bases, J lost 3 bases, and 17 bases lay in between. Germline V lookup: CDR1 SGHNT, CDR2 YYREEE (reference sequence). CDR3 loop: CASSRPGEAGYEQYF. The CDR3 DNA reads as TGTGCCAGCAGCCGACCGGGCGAAGCGGGCTACGAGCAGTACTTC.

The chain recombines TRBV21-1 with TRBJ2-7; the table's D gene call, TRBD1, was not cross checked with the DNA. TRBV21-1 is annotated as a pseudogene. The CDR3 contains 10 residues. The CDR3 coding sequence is TGTGCCAGCAGCAAAGCGCTTTCCCAGTTC. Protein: CASSKALSQF.

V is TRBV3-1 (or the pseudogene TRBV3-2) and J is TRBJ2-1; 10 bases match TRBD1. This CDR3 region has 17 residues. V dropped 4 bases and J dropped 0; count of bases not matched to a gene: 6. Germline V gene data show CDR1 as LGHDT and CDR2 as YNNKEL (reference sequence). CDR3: CASSPDRGVSSYNEQFF. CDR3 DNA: TGTGCCAGCAGCCCGGACAGGGGGGTGAGCTCCTACAATGAGCAGTTCTTC.

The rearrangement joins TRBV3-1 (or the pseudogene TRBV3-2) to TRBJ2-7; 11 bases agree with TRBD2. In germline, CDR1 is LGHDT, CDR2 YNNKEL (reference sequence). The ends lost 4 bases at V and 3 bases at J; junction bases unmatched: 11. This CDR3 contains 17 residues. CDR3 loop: CASSPSSSGGHYYEQYF. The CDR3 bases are TGTGCCAGCAGCCCTTCCTCTAGCGGGGGGCACTACTACGAGCAGTACTTC.

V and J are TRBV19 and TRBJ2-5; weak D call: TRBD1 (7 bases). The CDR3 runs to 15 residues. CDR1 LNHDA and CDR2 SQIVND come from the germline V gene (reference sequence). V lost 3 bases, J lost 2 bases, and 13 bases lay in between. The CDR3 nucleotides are TGTGCCAGTAGTATGGGGGGCAGGGGGCAAGAGACCCAGTACTTC. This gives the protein CASSMGGRGQETQYF.